This entry features one TCR beta chain sequence. Original processing notes: After removing out-of-frame reads, approximately 2 million distinct TCRbeta sequences remained. Libraries were prepared by immunoSEQ multiplex PCR; TCRdb keeps only in-frame clonotypes and omits some of them. That table gives V, J and clone size, and the DNA gave D and trimming. This sample has about 73,000 clones; around 80% occur once, and the top ten carry 2% to 3%. Single viable CD3+CD4+CD8-CD45RO+ cells were sorted as the memory CD4+ T cells. This record comes from a study of memory CD4+ T cells and cytomegalovirus serostatus. J was trimmed by 5 bases and V by 2 bases; bases with no gene match: 8. The CDR3 is 16 residues long. Germline V CDR1 and CDR2: SGHTA, FQGNSA.

Sequenced sample: memory CD4+ T cells from blood. The rearrangement joins TRBV7-2 to TRBJ2-7; TRBD1 agrees at 11 bases. This receptor was obtained from an adult in good health and CMV-seropositive. The CDR3 region has the DNA TGTGCCAGCAGCTTACGGGGGACAGGGGGGTTCAACGAGCAGTACTTC. This sequence encodes CASSLRGTGGFNEQYF.